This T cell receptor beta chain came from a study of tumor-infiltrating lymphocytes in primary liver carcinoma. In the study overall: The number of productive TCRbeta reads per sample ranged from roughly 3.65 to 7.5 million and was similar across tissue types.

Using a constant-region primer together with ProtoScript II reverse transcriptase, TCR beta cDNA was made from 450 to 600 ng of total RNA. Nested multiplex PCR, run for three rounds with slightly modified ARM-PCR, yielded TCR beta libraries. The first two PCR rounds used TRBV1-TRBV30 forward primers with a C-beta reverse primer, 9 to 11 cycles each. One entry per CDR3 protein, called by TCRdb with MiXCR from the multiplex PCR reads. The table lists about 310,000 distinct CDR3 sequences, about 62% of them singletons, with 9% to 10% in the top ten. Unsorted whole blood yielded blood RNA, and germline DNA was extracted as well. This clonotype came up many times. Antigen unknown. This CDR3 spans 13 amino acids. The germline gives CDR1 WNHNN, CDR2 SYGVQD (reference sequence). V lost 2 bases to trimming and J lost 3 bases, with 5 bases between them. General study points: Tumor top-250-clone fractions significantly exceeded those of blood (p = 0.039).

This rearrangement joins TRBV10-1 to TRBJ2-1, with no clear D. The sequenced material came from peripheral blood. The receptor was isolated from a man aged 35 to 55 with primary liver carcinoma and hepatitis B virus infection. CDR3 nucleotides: TGCGCCAGCAGTGAGGATATCTACAATGAGCAGTTCTTC. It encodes CASSEDIYNEQFF.